Presented here are 31 T cell receptor beta chains from one specimen sequenced in a study of lymphopenia after photon versus proton radiotherapy. Measured with immunoSEQ multiplex PCR; TCRdb has only the in-frame clones, and not every one. The sample has about 3,300 clones, about 80% seen once. Sample: peripheral blood, taken from a patient treated with proton-based radiotherapy. These receptors originate from a man older than 75 with esophageal cancer.

Here the CDR3 reads CASSPREADTQYF. The CDR3 DNA is TGCGCCAGCAGCCCAAGGGAAGCAGATACGCAGTATTTT. The rearrangement joins TRBV4-1 to TRBJ2-3; D not certain. This CDR3 spans 13 amino acids. CDR1 is MGHRA, CDR2 YSYEKL, per germline. V lost 4 bases and J 4 bases, leaving 9 bases between the germline ends.

The rearrangement joins TRBV7-2 to TRBJ2-4; the D is unclear. V lost 1 base, J lost 1 base, and 14 bases lay in between. Germline CDR1 is SGHTA and CDR2 is FQGNSA. The CDR3 has 17 residues. Here the CDR3 DNA reads TGTGCCAGCAGCTTAGACCCCTCACGTGTGGCCAAAAACATTCAGTACTTC. Encoded protein: CASSLDPSRVAKNIQYF.

This chain links TRBV5-6 with TRBJ2-7; the match to TRBD1 covers 7 bases. This CDR3 spans 15 amino acids. The ends lost 4 bases at V and 1 base at J; junction bases unmatched: 8. The germline CDR1 and CDR2 sequences are SGHDT and YYEEEE. This CDR3 is CASSAGQVFSYEQYF. The DNA of the CDR3 is TGTGCCAGCAGCGCCGGACAGGTATTTTCCTACGAGCAGTACTTC.

With regard to this clone: Compared with germline, one end of the junction differs, possibly owing to a read error. The chain joins TRBV7-3 to TRBJ1-3; no definite D call. Germline assignment: CDR1 SGHTA and CDR2 FQGTGA. The CDR3 is made up of 16 amino acids. Written as DNA, the CDR3 is TGTGCCAGCAGCCTAACGGGAGGAAACTCTGGAAACACCGTATATTTT. Translated, it gives CASSLTGGNSGNTVYF.

A word on this clone: A read error may produce the germline difference seen at one junction end. The gene calls are TRBV23-1 and TRBJ2-2; weak D call: TRBD2 (5 bases). TRBV23-1 is an ORF, with its function uncertain. This CDR3 comprises 14 residues. CDR3 protein: CASSLPSKHRGAVF. The CDR3 DNA is TGCGCCAGCAGTCTCCCTAGCAAACACCGGGGAGCTGTTTTT.

The V and J genes are TRBV7-3 and TRBJ2-1, with 8 bases matching TRBD2. V shed 5 bases, J shed 6 bases, and the junction held 6 bases outside the gene matches. Looked up from germline, CDR1 is SGHTA and CDR2 is FQGTGA. The CDR3 consists of 14 residues. The CDR3 coding sequence is TGTGCCAGCAGCCCCCTAACTAGCGGCAATGAGCAGTTCTTC. Encoded protein: CASSPLTSGNEQFF.

Only a few counts were recorded for this clone. V gene TRBV4-3 combines with J gene TRBJ2-3; TRBD2 matches 11 bases. The CDR3 is made up of 17 amino acids. CDR1 is LGHNA and CDR2 is YSLEER in the germline V gene. Trimming removed 0 bases from V and 4 bases from J; junction bases left unmatched: 6. The CDR3 region is CASSQDPPSGGSDTQYF. The CDR3 nucleotides are TGCGCCAGCAGCCAAGATCCTCCTAGCGGGGGGTCAGATACGCAGTATTTT.

The CDR3 loop reads CASSPQDRGHYNEQFF. CDR3 DNA: TGTGCCAGCTCACCACAAGACAGGGGTCACTACAATGAGCAGTTCTTC. The chain joins TRBV18 to TRBJ2-1, with 8 bases matching TRBD1. Germline loops: CDR1 KGHSH, CDR2 LQKENI. The junction had 5 bases not matched to a gene; V was cut back by 1 base and J by 3 bases. This CDR3 comprises 16 residues.

The chain employs TRBV7-3 and TRBJ2-3, with 7 bases aligning to TRBD2. Germline CDR1 and CDR2: SGHTA and FQGTGA. The V and J ends lost 2 bases and 3 bases, in that order; junction bases with no gene match: 8. This CDR3 is 16 amino acids long. CDR3 region: CASSLGASGPTDTQYF. The CDR3 DNA reads TGTGCCAGCAGCTTAGGGGCTAGCGGACCTACAGATACGCAGTATTTT.

This clone was seen a handful of times. Other nucleotide sequences from this sample produce the same CDR3. The rearrangement links TRBV7-3 to TRBJ2-1, with 9 bases lining up with TRBD2. Germline CDR1 SGHTA, CDR2 FQGTGA. Trimming at V came to 6 bases and at J to 7 bases, leaving 13 bases not matched to a gene. The CDR3 has 16 amino acids. The DNA of the CDR3 is TGTGCCAGCAGTTACCAAGGGGGGGCGGGAGGGAATGAGCAGTTCTTC. Amino acids: CASSYQGGAGGNEQFF. Filled out from reference TRBV7-3 and TRBJ2-1, the complete variable domain reads GAGVSQTPSNKVTEKGKYVELRCDPISGHTALYWYRQSLGQGPEFLIYFQGTGAADDSGLPNDRFFAVRPEGSVSTLKIQRTERGDSAVYLCASSYQGGAGGNEQFFGPGTRLTVL.

The chain has TRBV7-3 and TRBJ1-2; D is unresolved. Germline loops: CDR1 SGHTA, CDR2 FQGTGA. The CDR3 runs to 14 residues. Trimming cost V 2 bases and J 8 bases, with 15 bases left between them. The CDR3, as DNA: TGTGCCAGCAGCTTATCCAATGCTCGAGGGGGCTACACCTTC. This encodes CASSLSNARGGYTF.

The rearrangement links TRBV9 to TRBJ2-2, with a tentative D call TRBD1 (5 bases). V lost 8 bases to trimming and J lost 0 bases, with 20 bases between them. The CDR3 runs 17 residues. The germline gives CDR1 SGDLS, CDR2 YYNGEE. In DNA form, the CDR3 reads TGTGCCAGTACCGACAGAGTTACTTTCGCGAACACCGGGGAGCTGTTTTTT. Translating it yields CASTDRVTFANTGELFF.

The chain carries TRBV29-1 and TRBJ2-2; 9 positions agree with TRBD2. CDR3 size: 17 residues. Trimming cost V 1 base and J 4 bases; bases outside gene matches: 10. CDR1 is SQVTM and CDR2 is ANQGSEA in the germline V gene. The CDR3 loop is CSVEGVGAGGGTGELFF. The CDR3 DNA is TGCAGCGTTGAAGGTGTAGGAGCGGGAGGCGGCACCGGGGAGCTGTTTTTT.

This clone is hyperexpanded in the sample. Distinct nucleotide sequences in the sample also encode this CDR3. The V gene is TRBV9, the J gene TRBJ2-3; 8 nucleotides agree with TRBD2. J lost 4 bases, V lost 3 bases, and 13 bases had no gene match. The CDR3 loop spans 17 amino acids. Germline V lookup: CDR1 SGDLS, CDR2 YYNGEE. CDR3: CASSALGGAGLADTQYF. CDR3 sequence (DNA): TGTGCCAGCAGCGCTCTCGGGGGGGCGGGCTTAGCAGATACGCAGTATTTT.

This clone was seen only once. The chain combines TRBV5-5 with TRBJ2-7, with 11 bases that match TRBD2. V shed 5 bases, J shed 11 bases, and the junction held 9 bases outside the gene matches. This CDR3 has 13 amino acids. CDR1 SGHKS and CDR2 YYEKEE come from the germline V gene (reference sequence). CDR3: CASSLGTSGREYF. The CDR3 coding sequence is TGTGCCAGCAGTCTTGGGACTAGCGGCCGGGAGTACTTC.

The chain has TRBV5-6 and TRBJ1-5; D might be TRBD1 (5 bases). The V end was cut by 3 bases, the J end by 7 bases, with 20 bases between. This CDR3 region has 16 residues. Germline loops: CDR1 SGHDT, CDR2 YYEEEE. The CDR3 is CASSYLLGPEGQPQHF. The CDR3 DNA reads TGTGCCAGCAGCTATTTACTGGGACCCGAAGGGCAGCCCCAGCATTTT. Using reference TRBV5-6 and TRBJ1-5 for the parts outside the CDR3, the full variable domain is DAGVTQSPTHLIKTRGQQVTLRCSPKSGHDTVSWYQQALGQGPQFIFQYYEEEERQRGNFPDRFSGHQFPNYSSELNVNALLLGDSALYLCASSYLLGPEGQPQHFGDGTRLSIL.

The chain has TRBV11-3 and TRBJ1-2; weak D call: TRBD1 (5 bases). Trimming removed 6 bases at V and 4 bases at J, with 21 bases between. CDR1 and CDR2 from the germline V gene are SGHNT and YENEEA. The CDR3 contains 16 residues. As DNA, the CDR3 is TGTGCCAGCAGTCTGGAGGGGAGGGAAGGTACCTATGGCTACACCTTC. It specifies CASSLEGREGTYGYTF.

The chain joins TRBV19 to TRBJ2-6; D perhaps matches TRBD2 (5 bases). With 10 bases removed from V and 0 bases from J, the gap between germline ends came to 16 bases. The CDR3 totals 16 residues. Germline CDR1 is LNHDA and CDR2 is SQIVND (reference sequence). The CDR3 DNA sequence: TGTGCCACTCACGGGAACACTTTCTCTGGGGCCAACGTCCTGACTTTC. It codes for CATHGNTFSGANVLTF.

V and J are TRBV27 and TRBJ2-3, with 8 bases matching TRBD2. Germline assignment: CDR1 MNHEY and CDR2 SMNVEV (reference sequence). This CDR3 contains 13 residues. After removal of 6 bases from V and 4 bases from J, the junction contained 3 bases not matched to a gene. In nucleotides, the CDR3 is TGTGCCAGCAGACTACTAGCGGCAGATACGCAGTATTTT. Translating gives CASRLLAADTQYF.

This sequence joins TRBV7-9 and TRBJ2-5; 7 nucleotides match TRBD1. With V trimmed by 0 bases and J by 5 bases, 6 bases remained unmatched. From germline, CDR1 is SEHNR and CDR2 FQNEAQ (reference sequence). This CDR3 is built from 15 residues. The chain's CDR3 is CASSLAQGLVETQYF. The DNA of the CDR3 is TGTGCCAGCAGCTTAGCACAGGGGCTGGTGGAGACCCAGTACTTC.

This clone was seen more than once but under ten times. The chain uses TRBV5-4 and TRBJ2-7; 9 positions match TRBD2. The germline V gene encodes CDR1 SGHNT and CDR2 YYREEE (reference sequence). After removal of 4 bases from V and 5 bases from J, the junction contained 19 bases not matched to a gene. CDR3 length: 18 amino acids. The DNA of the CDR3 is TGTGCCAGCAGCCCACGAGGGTCTAGGGGGATAGCGGGAGACGAGCAGTACTTC. This sequence encodes CASSPRGSRGIAGDEQYF.

The rearrangement joins TRBV9 to TRBJ2-2; D is ambiguous. Trimming left V 4 bases short and J 5 bases short, with 6 bases between. Looked up from germline, CDR1 is SGDLS and CDR2 is YYNGEE. The length of the CDR3 is 12 residues. CDR3 amino acids: CASSPPTGELFF. The CDR3 DNA reads TGTGCCAGCAGCCCGCCGACCGGGGAGCTGTTTTTT. Variable domain in full (rest from reference TRBV9 and TRBJ2-2): DSGVTQTPKHLITATGQRVTLRCSPRSGDLSVYWYQQSLDQGLQFLIQYYNGEERAKGNILERFSAQQFPDLHSELNLSSLELGDSALYFCASSPPTGELFFGEGSRLTVL.

The rearrangement joins TRBV28 to TRBJ1-1, with 9 bases identical to TRBD1. Germline CDR1 is MDHEN and CDR2 is SYDVKM. The CDR3 has 14 amino acids. V dropped 8 bases and J dropped 6; count of bases not matched to a gene: 10. The CDR3 is CASGVRGQGPEAFF. Written as DNA, the CDR3 is TGTGCCAGCGGAGTCCGGGGACAGGGTCCTGAAGCTTTCTTT.

This clone was recorded a few times. The chain has TRBV6-5 and TRBJ1-5, with D hard to call. V gave up 0 bases and J gave up 0 bases, with 6 bases separating them. Germline CDR1 is MNHEY and CDR2 is SVGAGI. CDR3 length: 15 amino acids. Here the CDR3 DNA reads TGTGCCAGCAGTTACTCGGTGAATAGCAATCAGCCCCAGCATTTT. Protein sequence: CASSYSVNSNQPQHF.

The rearrangement links TRBV6-6 to TRBJ2-7; D possibly matches TRBD1 or TRBD2 (5 bases each). V was pared by 0 bases and J by 2 bases, with 8 bases between. The CDR3 contains 14 residues. Germline CDR1 and CDR2: MNHNY and SVGAGI (reference sequence). The CDR3 DNA follows: TGTGCCAGCAGTTACTCCGTGGGGGCCTACGAGCAGTACTTC. This gives the protein CASSYSVGAYEQYF.

The rearrangement links TRBV2 to TRBJ1-3, with 8 positions matching TRBD1. This CDR3 spans 13 amino acids. Unmatched junction bases numbered 2, after V lost 6 bases and J lost 4 bases. CDR1 is SNHLY and CDR2 is FYNNEI in the germline V gene. The CDR3 region is CASRGTGGNTIYF. The DNA for the CDR3 is TGTGCCAGCAGAGGGACAGGAGGAAACACCATATATTTT.

V gene TRBV4-1 combines with J gene TRBJ2-7, with 7 nucleotides matching TRBD2. CDR1 and CDR2 (germline): MGHRA, YSYEKL. J lost 3 bases, V lost 6 bases, and 8 bases had no gene match. CDR3 size: 14 residues. The CDR3 sequence: CASRGGPSVYEQYF. The CDR3 bases are TGCGCCAGCAGGGGAGGGCCTAGCGTCTACGAGCAGTACTTC.

This chain uses TRBV18 with TRBJ1-2; TRBD1 is a possible D gene (6 bases). The CDR3 runs to 15 residues. V was shortened by 4 bases and J by 4 bases, with 16 bases between the two germline ends. Germline assignment: CDR1 KGHSH and CDR2 LQKENI. In DNA, the CDR3 is TGTGCCAGCTCACTGCCAGTTGAGGGGGTCTATGGCTACACCTTC. Its translation: CASSLPVEGVYGYTF.

The chain has TRBV5-5 and TRBJ2-3, with D perhaps matching TRBD1 or TRBD2 (6 bases each). The germline gives CDR1 SGHKS, CDR2 YYEKEE (reference sequence). V lost 5 bases, J lost 3 bases, and 22 bases lay in between. The CDR3 is 17 residues long. As DNA, the CDR3 is TGTGCCAGCAGAGGCGCCGTTGGGGGGCTTGGTACAGATACGCAGTATTTT. This codes for CASRGAVGGLGTDTQYF. The variable domain in full, with the rest retrieved from reference TRBV5-5 and TRBJ2-3, is DAGVTQSPTHLIKTRGQQVTLRCSPISGHKSVSWYQQVLGQGPQFIFQYYEKEERGRGNFPDRFSARQFPNYSSELNVNALLLGDSALYLCASRGAVGGLGTDTQYFGPGTRLTVL.

The J gene is TRBJ2-2, the V gene TRBV7-7; no definite D call. With 5 bases removed from V and 1 base from J, the gap between germline ends came to 11 bases. Germline V gene sequence: CDR1 SSHAT, CDR2 FNYEAQ (reference sequence). The CDR3 has 15 amino acids. In DNA form, the CDR3 reads TGTGCCAGCAGCCCGGCTGCGGTGAACACCGGGGAGCTGTTTTTT. Amino acid sequence: CASSPAAVNTGELFF.

The chain has TRBV19 and TRBJ2-7; 7 positions agree with TRBD1. Trimming removed 6 bases from V and 3 bases from J; junction bases left unmatched: 11. The CDR3 extends over 15 amino acids. Germline CDR1 is LNHDA and CDR2 is SQIVND (reference sequence). The CDR3 here is CASSLFGQAGYEQYF. The CDR3 region has the DNA TGTGCCAGTAGCCTCTTTGGACAGGCCGGCTACGAGCAGTACTTC. Together with reference TRBV19 and TRBJ2-7, the CDR3 gives the full variable domain: DGGITQSPKYLFRKEGQNVTLSCEQNLNHDAMYWYRQDPGQGLRLIYYSQIVNDFQKGDIAEGYSVSREKKESFPLTVTSAQKNPTAFYLCASSLFGQAGYEQYFGPGTRLTVT.